The clone carrying this T cell receptor beta chain has only a few counts. The antigen remains undetermined. Memory CD4+ cells were defined as CD4+CD45RO+CD25-. Whole-study findings and limits: The TCR gene usage of tumor memory CD4+ T cells clustered together with blood and lymph node memory CD4+ cells and with lymph node naive CD4+ cells. Tumor Treg TCRs overlapped most with tumor naive CD4+ cells.

Semi-nested PCR with Nested Universal Primer A followed constant-region reverse priming of full-length variable regions. MiXCR, run by TCRdb on the 5' RACE reads, gives a single entry per CDR3 protein. The sample has approximately 44,000 distinct CDR3 sequences; 29% are singletons. This CDR3 comprises 14 residues. Germline V gene sequence: CDR1 ENHRY, CDR2 SYGVKD. V gave up 4 bases and J gave up 8 bases, with 12 bases separating them. The chain couples TRBV10-3 to TRBJ1-6; D ambiguous. The sequence came from a female donor with breast cancer. Sequenced input: memory CD4+ T cells sorted from a lymph node. Subset indicated: memory CD4+ T cells, CD4+CD45RO+CD25-. CDR3 bases: TGTGCCATCAGTGTCGACCATTCCGATTCACCCCTCCACTTT. It yields the protein CAISVDHSDSPLHF.